The 19 T cell receptor beta chains below all came from one sample that was sequenced in a study of identical twins. In TCRdb, the 5' RACE reads were re-called with MiXCR into one record per CDR3 protein. There are 1.5 million to 2 million distinct CDR3 sequences in the sample; about 32% occur only once, and 0.25% to 0.3% lies in the top ten. Sequencing used cord blood. These receptors came from a newborn girl in good health.

A word on this clonotype: A read error may explain this, as a much larger clone is one base away. The CDR3: CASSGTLDGYTF. The CDR3 nucleotides read TGTGCCAGCAGTGGTACACTGGACGGCTACACCTTC. The chain carries TRBV2 and TRBJ1-2; no firm D call. V gave up 4 bases and J gave up 8 bases, with 11 bases separating them. The CDR3 runs 12 residues. Germline-derived CDR1 and CDR2 are SNHLY and FYNNEI.

V usage is TRBV5-1 and J usage is TRBJ1-1; no definite D call. The CDR3 length is 15 residues. Germline CDR1 SGHRS, CDR2 YFSETQ. Trimming pared 5 bases from V and 1 base from J, leaving 15 bases between. The CDR3 DNA reads TGCGCCAGCAGTTCCCCTGGACCCAGGAACACTGAAGCTTTCTTT. The encoded protein is CASSSPGPRNTEAFF.

This clonotype has more than one count but fewer than ten. This rearrangement joins TRBV10-3 to TRBJ1-6, with D maybe TRBD1 (5 bases). The V and J ends lost 6 bases and 10 bases respectively, with 13 bases between them. CDR3 size: 13 residues. Germline CDR1 and CDR2: ENHRY and SYGVKD. CDR3 DNA sequence: TGTGCCATCAGGGCAGGGATCGAATCACCCCTCCACTTT. It encodes CAIRAGIESPLHF.

The rearrangement uses TRBV10-3 and TRBJ2-1, with 8 bases identical to TRBD2. The CDR3 has 16 amino acids. With V trimmed by 2 bases and J by 0 bases, 3 bases remained unmatched. The V gene's germline CDR1 is ENHRY and CDR2 SYGVKD. The CDR3 coding sequence is TGTGCCATCAGTGAGACTGGGACTAGCTCCTACAATGAGCAGTTCTTC. Protein sequence: CAISETGTSSYNEQFF.

The J gene is TRBJ1-1, the V gene TRBV18; D remains unclear. Per germline, CDR1 KGHSH and CDR2 LQKENI. The CDR3 length is 13 residues. Trimming left V 0 bases short and J 2 bases short, with 4 bases between. This chain's CDR3 is CASSPPPNTEAFF. CDR3 nucleotide sequence: TGTGCCAGCTCACCACCGCCCAACACTGAAGCTTTCTTT. Based on the CDR3 plus reference TRBV18 and TRBJ1-1, the full variable domain is NAGVMQNPRHLVRRRGQEARLRCSPMKGHSHVYWYRQLPEEGLKFMVYLQKENIIDESGMPKERFSAEFPKEGPSILRIQQVVRGDSAAYFCASSPPPNTEAFFGQGTRLTVV.

This chain joins TRBV6-1 and TRBJ1-1, with D uncertain. The CDR3 extends over 13 amino acids. Germline-derived CDR1 and CDR2 are MNHNS and SASEGT. Deletions cut 6 bases from V and 1 base from J, with 9 bases between. CDR3 DNA sequence: TGTGCCAGCAGAGGGAAATCGAACACTGAAGCTTTCTTT. Its protein product is CASRGKSNTEAFF.

The V gene is TRBV27, the J gene TRBJ1-2; 8 nucleotides agree with TRBD1. The CDR3 runs 14 residues. V was pared by 4 bases and J by 4 bases, with 5 bases of the junction left unmatched. Germline values: CDR1 MNHEY, CDR2 SMNVEV (reference sequence). Here the CDR3 reads CASSSAGGAYGYTF. The CDR3 region has the DNA TGTGCCAGCAGTTCGGCAGGGGGCGCCTATGGCTACACCTTC.

This sequence joins TRBV19 and TRBJ1-2; D perhaps matches TRBD1 (5 bases). The V end was cut by 5 bases, the J end by 4 bases, with 14 bases between. CDR1 and CDR2 (germline): LNHDA, SQIVND (reference sequence). The length of the CDR3 is 14 residues. The CDR3 here is CASSSSTGAYGYTF. The CDR3, as DNA: TGTGCCAGTAGTTCCAGTACCGGGGCCTATGGCTACACCTTC.

V gene TRBV10-3 combines with J gene TRBJ2-2; TRBD2 matches 7 bases. The CDR3 length is 16 residues. The germline CDR1 and CDR2 sequences are ENHRY and SYGVKD. After removal of 6 bases from V and 1 base from J, the junction contained 8 bases not matched to a gene. The CDR3 coding sequence is TGTGCCATCAGGGCTAGCGGACTCTTGAACACCGGGGAGCTGTTTTTT. As protein: CAIRASGLLNTGELFF.

The J gene is TRBJ2-5, the V gene TRBV15; 9 bases are shared with TRBD2. From germline, CDR1 is LNHNV and CDR2 YYDKDF (reference sequence). The CDR3 runs to 16 residues. V was pared by 3 bases and J by 2 bases, with 7 bases of the junction left unmatched. DNA for the CDR3: TGTGCCACCAGCAGGGGTAGCGGGAGTGGTCAAGAGACCCAGTACTTC. This encodes CATSRGSGSGQETQYF.

This clonotype was recorded a few times. V gene TRBV2 combines with J gene TRBJ2-7; D is unclear. The V end lost 2 bases, the J end lost 0 bases, and 11 bases lay between the germline ends. This CDR3 has 15 amino acids. Germline loops: CDR1 SNHLY, CDR2 FYNNEI. Here the CDR3 DNA reads TGTGCCAGCAGTGAAAGACTCCTAGTCTCCTACGAGCAGTACTTC. It is translated as CASSERLLVSYEQYF.

This clonotype was seen a handful of times. The V gene is TRBV28, the J gene TRBJ2-1; D remains ambiguous. Germline V lookup: CDR1 MDHEN, CDR2 SYDVKM. The ends were cut back, 2 bases at V and 7 bases at J, with 9 bases in the middle. The CDR3 has 13 residues. In nucleotides, the CDR3 is TGTGCCAGCAGTTTAGGCTACCTAAATGAGCAGTTCTTC. This encodes CASSLGYLNEQFF.

This clonotype was counted only a few times. The CDR3 DNA reads as TGTGCCAGCAGTTTAGCGCTCCTAGCGGTGAGACAAGAGACCCAGTACTTC. Translating it yields CASSLALLAVRQETQYF. The chain combines TRBV12-3 or TRBV12-4 with TRBJ2-5; TRBD2 agrees at 7 bases. Trimming took 0 bases from V and 2 from J; bases not matched to a gene: 9. This CDR3 region has 17 residues.

The chain recombines TRBV20-1 with TRBJ2-5, with D possibly TRBD1 on 5 matching bases. The end of the DNA fits TRBJ2-7 better, so the J call may be wrong. The CDR3 covers 16 residues. CDR1 is DFQATT, CDR2 SNEGSKA, per germline (reference sequence). The CDR3 nucleotides read TGCAGTGCTAGAGATCTGAGACAGCCAAACTCCTACGAGCAGTACTTC. The encoded protein is CSARDLRQPNSYEQYF.

This clonotype was found many times. The V call is TRBV6-6, the J call TRBJ2-7, with D perhaps TRBD1 (6 bases). The CDR3 has 14 amino acids. Germline values: CDR1 MNHNY, CDR2 SVGAGI (reference sequence). Trimming left V 4 bases short and J 3 bases short, with 13 bases between. DNA of the CDR3: TGTGCCAGCAGTTCCCCAGGACAGCTCTACGAGCAGTACTTC. This sequence encodes CASSSPGQLYEQYF.

J is TRBJ2-7 and V is TRBV12-3 or TRBV12-4; perhaps TRBD2 as D (6 bases). This CDR3 is built from 14 residues. The V end lost 6 bases, the J end lost 2 bases, and 14 bases lay between the germline ends. The CDR3 spells CASSQGGNAYEQYF. CDR3 bases: TGTGCCAGCAGCCAAGGCGGGAACGCCTACGAGCAGTACTTC.

This clonotype was counted a few times. The chain uses TRBV28 and TRBJ2-5; TRBD2 might be the D (5 bases). The V and J ends lost 4 bases and 11 bases respectively, with 17 bases between them. The CDR3 runs 13 residues. Per the germline V gene, CDR1 is MDHEN and CDR2 is SYDVKM. The DNA of the CDR3 is TGTGCCAGCAGTTCACTAGTTCGGGATGAGCAGTACTTC. Its protein product is CASSSLVRDEQYF.

The V call is TRBV4-1, the J call TRBJ2-7; D is perhaps TRBD2 (6 bases). Trimming left V 1 base short and J 12 bases short, with 13 bases between. The CDR3 loop spans 12 amino acids. Germline V gene data show CDR1 as MGHRA and CDR2 as YSYEKL. The CDR3 DNA reads TGCGCCAGCAGCCAAGTCGGGGGAGAAGGGTACTTC. This sequence encodes CASSQVGGEGYF.

This clonotype was counted a few times. The gene calls are TRBV5-1 and TRBJ2-1, with 9 bases lining up with TRBD2. The CDR3 is made up of 15 amino acids. Looked up from germline, CDR1 is SGHRS and CDR2 is YFSETQ. J gave up 3 bases and V 3 bases, and 4 bases lay outside the gene matches. The CDR3: CASSWGAGGYNEQFF. CDR3 DNA: TGCGCCAGCAGCTGGGGAGCGGGAGGCTACAATGAGCAGTTCTTC.